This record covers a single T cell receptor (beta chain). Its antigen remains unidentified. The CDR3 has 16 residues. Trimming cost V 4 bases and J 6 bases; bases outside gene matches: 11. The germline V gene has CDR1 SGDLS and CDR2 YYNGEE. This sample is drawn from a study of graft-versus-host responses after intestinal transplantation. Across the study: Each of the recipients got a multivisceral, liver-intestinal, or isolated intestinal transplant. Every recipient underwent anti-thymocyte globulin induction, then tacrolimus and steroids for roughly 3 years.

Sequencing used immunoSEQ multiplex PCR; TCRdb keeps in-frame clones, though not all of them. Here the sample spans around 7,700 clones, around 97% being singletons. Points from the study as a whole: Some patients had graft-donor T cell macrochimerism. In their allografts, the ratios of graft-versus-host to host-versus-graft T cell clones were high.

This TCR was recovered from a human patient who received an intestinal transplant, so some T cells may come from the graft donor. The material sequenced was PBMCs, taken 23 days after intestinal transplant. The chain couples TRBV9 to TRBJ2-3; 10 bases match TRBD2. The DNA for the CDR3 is TGTGCCAGCAGCTCCATAGCGGGAGGTTCGAGTGATACGCAGTATTTT. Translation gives CASSSIAGGSSDTQYF.